This paragraph covers one TCR beta chain sequence. Some clones are missing from TCRdb's copy, which holds only in-frame ones; the method was immunoSEQ multiplex PCR. The sample holds roughly 140,000 clones, around 89% seen once. V was trimmed by 4 bases and J by 5 bases, leaving 21 bases between them. In germline, CDR1 is LGHDT, CDR2 YNNKEL (reference sequence). The CDR3 covers 16 residues. The data are from a study of blood T cell repertoires in COVID-19. Study overall: Material from acute and convalescent COVID-19 was sourced from the United States, Italy and Spain. PBMCs, B-cell-depleted T cells, or T cells were the source of the cDNA or gDNA that made up the material.

Specimen: peripheral blood. The chain is built from TRBV3-1 (or the pseudogene TRBV3-2) and TRBJ2-7, with a weak D call TRBD1 (5 bases). This TCR was sampled from a woman aged 40 to 49 with acute or convalescent COVID-19. Here the CDR3 reads CASSREGGQGRHEQYF. Written as DNA, the CDR3 is TGTGCCAGCAGCCGCGAAGGTGGGCAGGGTCGCCACGAGCAGTACTTC.